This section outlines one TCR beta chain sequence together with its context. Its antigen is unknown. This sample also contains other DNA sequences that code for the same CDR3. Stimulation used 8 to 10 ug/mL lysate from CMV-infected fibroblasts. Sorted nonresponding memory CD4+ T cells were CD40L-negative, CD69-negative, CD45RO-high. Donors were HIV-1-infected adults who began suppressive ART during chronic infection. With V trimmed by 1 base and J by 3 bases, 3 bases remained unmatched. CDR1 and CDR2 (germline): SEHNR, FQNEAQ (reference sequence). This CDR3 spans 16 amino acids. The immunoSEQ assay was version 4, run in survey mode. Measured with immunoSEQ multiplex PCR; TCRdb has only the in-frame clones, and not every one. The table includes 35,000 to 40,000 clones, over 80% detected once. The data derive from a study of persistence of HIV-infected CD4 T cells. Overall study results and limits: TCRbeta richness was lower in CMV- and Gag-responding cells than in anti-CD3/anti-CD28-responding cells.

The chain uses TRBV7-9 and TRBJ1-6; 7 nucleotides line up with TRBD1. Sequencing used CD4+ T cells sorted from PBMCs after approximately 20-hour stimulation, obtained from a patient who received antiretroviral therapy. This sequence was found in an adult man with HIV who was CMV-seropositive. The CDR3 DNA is TGTGCCAGCAGCTTAGGACAGGGATTCTATAATTCACCCCTCCACTTT. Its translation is CASSLGQGFYNSPLHF.